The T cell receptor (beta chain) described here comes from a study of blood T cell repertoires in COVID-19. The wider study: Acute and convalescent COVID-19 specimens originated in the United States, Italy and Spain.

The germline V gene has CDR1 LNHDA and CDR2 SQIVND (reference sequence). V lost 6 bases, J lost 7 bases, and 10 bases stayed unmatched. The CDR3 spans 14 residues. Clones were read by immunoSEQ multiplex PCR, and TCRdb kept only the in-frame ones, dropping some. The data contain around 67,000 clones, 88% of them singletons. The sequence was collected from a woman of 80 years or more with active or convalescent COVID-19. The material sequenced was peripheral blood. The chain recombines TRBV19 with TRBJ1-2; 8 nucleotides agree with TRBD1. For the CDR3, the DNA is TGTGCCAGTAGCCCTGGGGCCAGGGGGCTTGGCTACACCTTC. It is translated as CASSPGARGLGYTF.